The 13 T cell receptor beta chains in this list originate from one sample, sequenced in a study of regulatory T cells in long-lasting Graves disease. Construction of TCR beta libraries relied on iRepertoire HTBI primers and on Arm-PCR targeting CDR3 regions. TCRdb ran MiXCR on the multiplex PCR reads and lists one entry per CDR3 protein. The sample shows 430,000 or so distinct CDR3 sequences, 21% of them seen only once. As for time point: persistent/refractory GD, antithyroid drugs over 5 years with positive TRAb. Construction of the TCR library relied on RNA isolated from PBMCs. The material was peripheral blood mononuclear cells (PBMCs), obtained when the disease was refractory, from a patient treated with antithyroid drugs. Receptors were obtained from a female donor with Graves disease.

This clonotype was seen at least ten times. The chain recombines TRBV28 with TRBJ1-2; 9 positions match TRBD1. Germline-derived CDR1 and CDR2 are MDHEN and SYDVKM. After removal of 4 bases from V and 8 bases from J, the junction contained 17 bases not matched to a gene. The CDR3 covers 17 residues. The CDR3 protein is CASSSPGQGFGQEGYTF. The CDR3 nucleotides are TGTGCCAGCAGTTCCCCGGGACAGGGCTTCGGCCAGGAAGGCTACACCTTC.

At least ten counts were recorded for this clonotype. The chain recombines TRBV7-8 with TRBJ1-6; D not resolved. The length of the CDR3 is 17 residues. Between the trimmed V and J ends, which lost 5 bases and 0 bases, there was a span of 14 bases. Germline V gene sequence: CDR1 SGHVS, CDR2 FQNEAQ. The CDR3, as DNA: TGTGCCAGCAGCCCCGACATACAGAGCTCCTATAATTCACCCCTCCACTTT. It codes for CASSPDIQSSYNSPLHF.

This clonotype was observed a few times. This sequence joins TRBV20-1 and TRBJ2-2, with D possibly matching TRBD2 (6 bases). Germline-derived CDR1 and CDR2 are DFQATT and SNEGSKA (reference sequence). The CDR3 sequence is 12 residues long. V was cut by 5 bases and J by 6 bases, with 10 bases left in between. In DNA form, the CDR3 reads TGCAGTGCTCGGGGACTGTCCGGGGAGCTGTTTTTT. This encodes CSARGLSGELFF.

In this sample, this clonotype turned up a few times. CDR3 nucleotides: TGTGCCAGCAGCCAACCGGAACACGAAAGACAGACTAAACGAGCCTCCTACGAGCAGTACTTC. Translating gives CASSQPEHERQTKRASYEQYF. The genes are TRBV6-1 and TRBJ2-7; D could derive from TRBD1 or TRBD2 (5 bases each). Germline V gene data show CDR1 as MNHNS and CDR2 as SASEGT. Trimming took 6 bases from V and 0 from J, leaving 33 bases between them. The CDR3 contains 21 residues.

The sample holds a few counts of this clonotype. V usage is TRBV6-1 and J usage is TRBJ2-3, with TRBD1 matching over 9 bases. The J segment lost 5 bases and the V segment lost 6 bases, leaving 12 bases of the junction unmatched. The CDR3 is 16 residues long. Germline V CDR1 and CDR2: MNHNS, SASEGT. The DNA for the CDR3 is TGTGCCAGCAGCCCCGGACAGGGGTCCGCTTTAGATACGCAGTATTTT. Residues: CASSPGQGSALDTQYF.

This clonotype appeared many times. CDR3 sequence (DNA): TGTGCCAGCAGGTCAGGGCGGGAAGCTTTCTTT. Its protein is CASRSGREAFF. The chain combines TRBV7-2 with TRBJ1-1; possible D gene TRBD1, 5 bases. CDR3 length: 11 residues. V was clipped by 6 bases and J by 8 bases, with 10 bases between them. Per germline, CDR1 SGHTA and CDR2 FQGNSA.

There are a few counts of this clonotype. The genes are TRBV24-1 and TRBJ2-3, with D perhaps assigned TRBD1 or TRBD2 (5 bases each). Germline V gene data show CDR1 as KGHDR and CDR2 as SFDVKD. This CDR3 is 15 amino acids long. The V and J ends lost 5 bases and 5 bases respectively, with 16 bases between them. The chain's CDR3 is CATSAWGTAGDTQYF. The CDR3, as DNA: TGTGCCACCAGTGCCTGGGGGACGGCGGGAGATACGCAGTATTTT.

This clonotype was detected only a few times. The chain joins TRBV20-1 to TRBJ1-6; no firm D call. The CDR3 has 13 amino acids. Germline-derived CDR1 and CDR2 are DFQATT and SNEGSKA (reference sequence). V gave up 0 bases and J gave up 10 bases, with 10 bases separating them. CDR3 DNA: TGCAGTGCTAGAGACGGCGCGCGCTCACCCCTCCACTTT. As protein: CSARDGARSPLHF.

This clonotype was detected only a few times. The rearrangement links TRBV12-3 or TRBV12-4 to TRBJ2-3; 13 bases align to TRBD2. With 4 bases clipped from V and 4 bases from J, the junction kept 5 bases outside the gene matches. This CDR3 contains 16 residues. The CDR3 region is CASSSGTSGISDTQYF. CDR3 nucleotides: TGTGCCAGCAGTTCAGGGACTAGCGGGATTTCAGATACGCAGTATTTT.

The rearrangement uses TRBV12-3 or TRBV12-4 and TRBJ2-7; 14 bases fit TRBD2. The CDR3 spans 16 residues. Trimming took 6 bases from V and 6 from J; bases not matched to a gene: 10. DNA of the CDR3: TGTGCCAGCAGGTACCCCTTGACTAGCGGGAGGGGCGAGCAGTACTTC. This sequence encodes CASRYPLTSGRGEQYF.

This clonotype was counted many times. CDR3: CSVGDRGTYEQYF. Written as DNA, the CDR3 is TGCAGCGTGGGGGACAGGGGGACCTACGAGCAGTACTTC. The chain carries TRBV29-1 and TRBJ2-7, with TRBD1 matching over 11 bases. Germline V gene sequence: CDR1 SQVTM, CDR2 ANQGSEA. The CDR3 extends over 13 amino acids. Germline trimming cut 6 bases from V and 2 bases from J; bases unmatched to any gene: 3.

This clonotype appeared a single time. A much larger clone sits a single nucleotide away, making a read error possible. The chain couples TRBV28 to TRBJ2-2; the D call may be TRBD1 or TRBD2 (5 bases each). This CDR3 contains 14 residues. CDR1 and CDR2 (germline): MDHEN, SYDVKM. V dropped 10 bases and J dropped 0 bases, with 12 bases sitting between them. The CDR3 sequence is CATSGPANTGELFF. The CDR3 region has the DNA TGTGCCACCTCGGGGCCAGCGAACACCGGGGAGCTGTTTTTT.

To note about this clonotype: This sequence is one base from a far larger clone and is likely a read error. This rearrangement joins TRBV27 to TRBJ2-7; D unresolved. From germline, CDR1 is MNHEY and CDR2 SMNVEV (reference sequence). V lost 5 bases to trimming and J lost 0 bases, with 14 bases between them. The CDR3 consists of 15 residues. CDR3 sequence: CASSTPQLSSYEQYF. The CDR3 nucleotides read TGTGCCAGCAGTACCCCACAGCTGAGCTCCTACGAGCAGTACTTC.